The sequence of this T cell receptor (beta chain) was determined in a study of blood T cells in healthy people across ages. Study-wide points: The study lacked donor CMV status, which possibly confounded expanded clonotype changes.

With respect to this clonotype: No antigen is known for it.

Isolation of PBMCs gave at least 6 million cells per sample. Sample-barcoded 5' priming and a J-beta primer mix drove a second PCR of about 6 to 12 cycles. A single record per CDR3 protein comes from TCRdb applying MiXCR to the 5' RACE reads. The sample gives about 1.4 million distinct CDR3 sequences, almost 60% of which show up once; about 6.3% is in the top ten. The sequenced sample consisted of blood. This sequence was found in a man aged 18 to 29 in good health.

Here the CDR3 DNA reads TGTGCCAGCAGCTTAGACAGCCTTCATGAAAAACTGTTTTTT. Protein sequence: CASSLDSLHEKLFF. This sequence joins TRBV5-6 and TRBJ1-4, with a possible D match to TRBD1 (5 bases). CDR1 SGHDT and CDR2 YYEEEE come from the germline V gene. The CDR3 has 14 residues. The V gene lost 2 bases and the J gene lost 6 bases, with 11 bases spanning the gap.